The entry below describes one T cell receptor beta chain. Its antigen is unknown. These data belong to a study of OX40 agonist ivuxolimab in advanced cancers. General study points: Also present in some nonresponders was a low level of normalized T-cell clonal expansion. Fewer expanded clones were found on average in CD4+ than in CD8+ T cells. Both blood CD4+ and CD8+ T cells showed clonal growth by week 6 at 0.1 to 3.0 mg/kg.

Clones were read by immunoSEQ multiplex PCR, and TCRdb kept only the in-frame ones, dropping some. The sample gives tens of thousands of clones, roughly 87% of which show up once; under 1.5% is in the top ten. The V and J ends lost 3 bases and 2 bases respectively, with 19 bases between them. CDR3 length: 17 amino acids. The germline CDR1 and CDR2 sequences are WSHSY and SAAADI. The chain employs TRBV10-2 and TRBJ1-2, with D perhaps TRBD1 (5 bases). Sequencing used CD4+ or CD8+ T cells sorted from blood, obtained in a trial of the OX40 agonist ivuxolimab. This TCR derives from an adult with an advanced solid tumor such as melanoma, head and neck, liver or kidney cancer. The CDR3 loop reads CASSDRSPQGQNYGYTF. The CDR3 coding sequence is TGCGCCAGCAGTGATCGGTCCCCCCAGGGCCAGAACTATGGCTACACCTTC.